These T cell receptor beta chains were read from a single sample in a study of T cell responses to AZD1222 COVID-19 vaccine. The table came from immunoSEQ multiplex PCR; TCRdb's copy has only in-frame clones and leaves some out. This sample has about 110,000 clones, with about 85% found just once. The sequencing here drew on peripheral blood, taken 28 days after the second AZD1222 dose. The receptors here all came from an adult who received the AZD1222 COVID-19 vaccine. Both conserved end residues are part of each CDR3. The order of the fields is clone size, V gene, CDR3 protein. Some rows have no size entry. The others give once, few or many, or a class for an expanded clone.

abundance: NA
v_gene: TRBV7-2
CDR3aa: CASSSGTGDYEQYF

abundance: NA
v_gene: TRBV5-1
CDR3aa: CASAQISYNEQFF

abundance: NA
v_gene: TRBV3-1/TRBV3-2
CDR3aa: CASSQEVMWGRNRANLGTQYF

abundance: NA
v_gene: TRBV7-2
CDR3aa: CASSQMTGEKLFF

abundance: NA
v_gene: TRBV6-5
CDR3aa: CASRTTSGGEQFF

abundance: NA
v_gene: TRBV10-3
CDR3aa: CATNEGGLAGPDTQYF

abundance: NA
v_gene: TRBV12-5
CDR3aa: CASGLEQYGIAGGYTF

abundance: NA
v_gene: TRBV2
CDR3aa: CASSERTGGPGEQYF

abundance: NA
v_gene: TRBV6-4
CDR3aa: CASRDDRGTGELFF

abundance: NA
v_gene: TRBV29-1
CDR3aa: CSVAGQGTGYGYTF

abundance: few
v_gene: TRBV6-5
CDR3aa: CASSYGQGPGGYTF

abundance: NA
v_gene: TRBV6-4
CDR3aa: CASARNRGGMNTGELFF

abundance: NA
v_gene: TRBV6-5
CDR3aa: CASRAAGKAEAFF

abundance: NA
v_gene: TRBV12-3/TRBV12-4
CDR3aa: CASSSTRSGPQHF

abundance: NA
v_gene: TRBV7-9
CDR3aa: CASSFRGRAGNTIYF

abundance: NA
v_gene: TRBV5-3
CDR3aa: CARSCPQGEPNSPLHF

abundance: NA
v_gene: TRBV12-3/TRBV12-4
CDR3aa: CASTLAGDQPQHF